This T cell receptor beta chain was obtained from a study of control samples from healthy donors and cancer patients. Here immunoSEQ multiplex PCR was the method, and the copy in TCRdb shows in-frame clones only, minus some. The sample lists approximately 89,000 clones, approximately 89% occurring once. The CDR3 covers 14 residues. In germline, CDR1 is SGHTA, CDR2 FQGNSA. Trimming removed 5 bases at V and 0 bases at J, with 10 bases between. Sequenced material: blood. The receptor comes from a man aged 50-60 years in good health. The chain employs TRBV7-2 and TRBJ1-1; D is uncertain. Written as DNA, the CDR3 is TGTGCCAGCAGCCTACTTGGAATGAACACTGAAGCTTTCTTT. It encodes CASSLLGMNTEAFF.